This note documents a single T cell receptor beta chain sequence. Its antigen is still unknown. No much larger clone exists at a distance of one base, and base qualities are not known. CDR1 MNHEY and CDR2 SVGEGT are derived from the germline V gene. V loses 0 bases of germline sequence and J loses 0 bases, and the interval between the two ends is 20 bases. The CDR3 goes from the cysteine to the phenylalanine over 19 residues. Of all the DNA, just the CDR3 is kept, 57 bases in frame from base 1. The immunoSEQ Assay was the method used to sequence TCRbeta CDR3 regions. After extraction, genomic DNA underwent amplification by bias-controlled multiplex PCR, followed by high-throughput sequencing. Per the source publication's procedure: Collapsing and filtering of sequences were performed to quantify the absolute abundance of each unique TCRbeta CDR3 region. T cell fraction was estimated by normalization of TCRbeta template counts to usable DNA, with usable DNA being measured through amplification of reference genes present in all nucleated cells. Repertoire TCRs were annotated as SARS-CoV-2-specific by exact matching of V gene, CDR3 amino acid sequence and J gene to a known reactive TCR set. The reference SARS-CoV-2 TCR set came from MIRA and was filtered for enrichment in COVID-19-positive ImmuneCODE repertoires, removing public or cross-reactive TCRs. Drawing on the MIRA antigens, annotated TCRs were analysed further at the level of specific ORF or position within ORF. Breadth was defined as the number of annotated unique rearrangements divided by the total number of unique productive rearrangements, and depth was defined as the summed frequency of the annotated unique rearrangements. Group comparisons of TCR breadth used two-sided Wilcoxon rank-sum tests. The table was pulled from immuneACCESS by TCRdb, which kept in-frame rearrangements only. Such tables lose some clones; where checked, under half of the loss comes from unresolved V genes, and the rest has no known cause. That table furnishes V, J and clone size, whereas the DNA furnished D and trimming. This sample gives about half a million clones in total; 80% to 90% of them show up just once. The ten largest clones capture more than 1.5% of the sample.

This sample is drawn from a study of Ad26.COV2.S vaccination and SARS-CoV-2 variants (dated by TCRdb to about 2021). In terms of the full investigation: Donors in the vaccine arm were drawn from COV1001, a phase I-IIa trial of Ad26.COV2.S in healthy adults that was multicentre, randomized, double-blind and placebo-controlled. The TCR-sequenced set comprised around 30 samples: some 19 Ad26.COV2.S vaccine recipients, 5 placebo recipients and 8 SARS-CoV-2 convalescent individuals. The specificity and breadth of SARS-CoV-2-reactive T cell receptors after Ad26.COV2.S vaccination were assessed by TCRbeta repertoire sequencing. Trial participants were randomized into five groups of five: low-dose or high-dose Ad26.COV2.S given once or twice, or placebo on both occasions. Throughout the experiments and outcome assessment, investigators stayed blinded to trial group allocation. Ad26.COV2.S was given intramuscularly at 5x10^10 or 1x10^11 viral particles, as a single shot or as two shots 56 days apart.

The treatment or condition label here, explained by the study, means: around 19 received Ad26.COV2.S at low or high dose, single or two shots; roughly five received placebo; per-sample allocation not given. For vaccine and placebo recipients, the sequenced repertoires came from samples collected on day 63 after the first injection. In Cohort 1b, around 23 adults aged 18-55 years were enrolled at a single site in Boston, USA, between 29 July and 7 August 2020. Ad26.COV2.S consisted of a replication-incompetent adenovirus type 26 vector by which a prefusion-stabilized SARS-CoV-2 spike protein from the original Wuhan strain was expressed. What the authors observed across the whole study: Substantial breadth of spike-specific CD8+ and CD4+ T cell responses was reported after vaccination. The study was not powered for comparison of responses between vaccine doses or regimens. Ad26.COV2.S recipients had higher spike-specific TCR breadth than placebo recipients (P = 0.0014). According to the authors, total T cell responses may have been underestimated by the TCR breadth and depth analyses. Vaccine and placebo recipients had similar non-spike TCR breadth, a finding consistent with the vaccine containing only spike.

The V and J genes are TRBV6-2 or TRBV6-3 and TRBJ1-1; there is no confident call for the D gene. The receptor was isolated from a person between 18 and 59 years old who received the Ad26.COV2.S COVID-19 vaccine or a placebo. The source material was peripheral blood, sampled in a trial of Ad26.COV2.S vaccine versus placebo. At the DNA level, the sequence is TGTGCCAGCAGTTACTCGGGCATCGTAGCCCTGAGCGTGAACACTGAAGCTTTCTTT. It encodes CASSYSGIVALSVNTEAFF.